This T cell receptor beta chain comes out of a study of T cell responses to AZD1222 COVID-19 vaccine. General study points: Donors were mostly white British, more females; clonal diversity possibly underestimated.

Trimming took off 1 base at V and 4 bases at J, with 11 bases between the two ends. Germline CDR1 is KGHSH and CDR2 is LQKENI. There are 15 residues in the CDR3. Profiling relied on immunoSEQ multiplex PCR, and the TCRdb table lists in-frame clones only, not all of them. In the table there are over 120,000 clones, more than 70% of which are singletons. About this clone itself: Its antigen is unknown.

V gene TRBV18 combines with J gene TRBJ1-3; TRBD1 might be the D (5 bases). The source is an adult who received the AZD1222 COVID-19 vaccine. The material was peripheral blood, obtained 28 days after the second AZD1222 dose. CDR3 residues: CASSPRDRRGNTIYF. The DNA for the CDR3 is TGTGCCAGCTCACCACGCGACAGAAGAGGAAACACCATATATTTT.